This T cell receptor beta chain was captured by sequencing in a study of cytomegalovirus exposure and HLA in healthy donors. The PCR used 60 Vbeta and 13 Jbeta primers. Sequenced by immunoSEQ multiplex PCR; TCRdb stores in-frame clones only, minus some. The sample shows tens of thousands of clones, about 81% of them seen only once. The CDR3 is made up of 12 amino acids. Between the trimmed V and J ends, which lost 0 bases and 13 bases, there was a span of 15 bases. CDR1 is GTSNPN and CDR2 is SVGIG in the germline V gene (reference sequence). This clone was detected a few times. The genes are TRBV30 and TRBJ1-2, with D possibly matching TRBD1 (6 bases). This TCR was sampled from a man aged 25-45 years in good health and CMV-seropositive. Sample: PBMCs. The CDR3 sequence is CAWSVQGPVSTF. The DNA of the CDR3 is TGTGCCTGGAGTGTACAGGGTCCGGTTAGCACCTTC.